The next 28 T cell receptor beta chains were all read from a single sample in a study of T-cell reconstitution after alpha-beta-depleted transplantation in children. The study's findings and limits: Newly generated T cells supplied most T-cell counts and diversity one year post-transplant.

Using unique molecular identifiers, the investigators prepared the TCRbeta library. MiXCR was run by TCRdb on the PCR reads, yielding one entry per CDR3 protein. The sample records 330,000 or so distinct CDR3 sequences, roughly 7.8% being singletons. No antigens are known for them. Source: peripheral blood, taken 360 days after TCRalphabeta/CD19-depleted stem cell transplant. The receptors stem from a female patient aged 2-9 years who had a stem cell transplant for Fanconi anemia, so the T cells may come from the graft donor.

The sample holds a few counts of this clonotype. The chain combines TRBV5-1 with TRBJ2-2; the D gene is possibly TRBD2 (6 bases). This CDR3 is 16 amino acids long. Trimming took off 0 bases at V and 1 base at J, with 10 bases between the two ends. CDR1 and CDR2 (germline): SGHRS, YFSETQ. CDR3 residues: CASSLGAGGNTGELFF. CDR3 DNA: TGCGCCAGCAGCTTGGGGGCCGGGGGGAACACCGGGGAGCTGTTTTTT.

This chain connects TRBV18 to TRBJ2-2; TRBD1 agrees at 7 bases. This CDR3 is built from 15 residues. The J segment lost 5 bases and the V segment lost 1 base, leaving 4 bases of the junction unmatched. Germline CDR1 is KGHSH and CDR2 is LQKENI. As DNA, the CDR3 is TGTGCCAGCTCACCACAGGGGGCGCCGACCGGGGAGCTGTTTTTT. Translated: CASSPQGAPTGELFF.

This clonotype was recorded at least ten times. V usage is TRBV24-1 and J usage is TRBJ2-1; D is unresolved. CDR1 KGHDR and CDR2 SFDVKD come from the germline V gene. The CDR3 consists of 16 residues. Trimming removed 0 bases from V and 0 bases from J, with 8 bases in between. The CDR3 sequence: CATSDLGGSSYNEQFF. CDR3 nucleotides: TGTGCCACCAGTGATTTGGGCGGAAGCTCCTACAATGAGCAGTTCTTC.

This clonotype was seen once. This chain joins TRBV3-1 and TRBJ2-7; weak D call: TRBD2 (5 bases). V lost 6 bases and J 2 bases, leaving 14 bases between the germline ends. CDR3 size: 14 residues. Looked up from germline, CDR1 is LGHDT and CDR2 is YNNKEL (reference sequence). The CDR3 DNA follows: TGTGCCAGCAGTTGGATGCGGGCGGCCTACGAGCAGTACTTC. Encoded protein: CASSWMRAAYEQYF.

In this sample, this clonotype turned up many times. The chain links TRBV2 to TRBJ2-3; 8 bases map to TRBD1. The J segment lost 9 bases and the V segment lost 7 bases, leaving 6 bases of the junction unmatched. The CDR3 runs to 12 residues. Germline values: CDR1 SNHLY, CDR2 FYNNEI. CDR3 protein: CASTWGQDTQYF. CDR3 in DNA: TGTGCCAGCACCTGGGGACAGGACACGCAGTATTTT.

This clonotype was seen many times. The chain couples TRBV6-1 to TRBJ1-2; D not certain. The V end was cut by 7 bases, the J end by 2 bases, with 14 bases between. This CDR3 spans 14 amino acids. Germline lookup yields CDR1 MNHNS and CDR2 SASEGT. CDR3 protein: CASTRTDANYGYTF. The CDR3 DNA follows: TGTGCCAGCACCAGGACCGATGCGAACTATGGCTACACCTTC.

This clonotype came up a few times. The genes are TRBV20-1 and TRBJ1-5; TRBD1 matches 7 bases. CDR1 DFQATT and CDR2 SNEGSKA come from the germline V gene (reference sequence). This CDR3 has 12 amino acids. The V and J ends lost 6 bases and 5 bases, in that order; junction bases with no gene match: 4. The CDR3 region has the DNA TGCAGTGCCCACAGGGGTGATCAGCCCCAGCATTTT. It encodes CSAHRGDQPQHF.

This clonotype was counted a few times. V usage is TRBV20-1 and J usage is TRBJ2-1; possibly TRBD1 for D (5 bases). Trimming removed 5 bases from V and 3 bases from J, with 20 bases in between. The CDR3 totals 16 residues. Germline-derived CDR1 and CDR2 are DFQATT and SNEGSKA (reference sequence). The CDR3 DNA sequence: TGCAGTGCTCCCCGTTACTCTGACAGTATCTACAATGAGCAGTTCTTC. It codes for CSAPRYSDSIYNEQFF.

The chain joins TRBV7-2 to TRBJ1-5, with no clear D. The V and J ends lost 2 bases and 6 bases respectively, with 11 bases between them. Germline V gene sequence: CDR1 SGHTA, CDR2 FQGNSA. The CDR3 loop spans 14 amino acids. CDR3 residues: CASSLLFLAQPQHF. In nucleotides, the CDR3 is TGTGCCAGCAGCTTACTTTTCCTAGCTCAGCCCCAGCATTTT.

The chain is built from TRBV15 and TRBJ2-4; D not resolved. Germline CDR1 reads LNHNV; CDR2 reads YYDKDF (reference sequence). The CDR3 extends over 16 amino acids. Trimming took off 0 bases at V and 0 bases at J, with 9 bases between the two ends. CDR3 sequence reads: CATSRDQTLAKNIQYF. CDR3 coding DNA: TGTGCCACCAGCAGAGATCAAACACTAGCCAAAAACATTCAGTACTTC.

As DNA, the CDR3 is TGTGCCAGCAGCTTGCTGGGGGGGCCGCGGGATGAGCAGTTCTTC. It translates to CASSLLGGPRDEQFF. The chain joins TRBV7-9 to TRBJ2-1, with D tentatively TRBD2 (7 bases). The CDR3 covers 15 residues. V was cut by 3 bases and J by 8 bases, with 17 bases left in between. Germline assignment: CDR1 SEHNR and CDR2 FQNEAQ (reference sequence).

The gene calls are TRBV27 and TRBJ2-1; 7 positions agree with TRBD2. The germline gives CDR1 MNHEY, CDR2 SMNVEV (reference sequence). The CDR3 loop spans 17 amino acids. The V gene end was trimmed by 0 bases and the J gene end by 4 bases; junction bases not matched to a gene: 9. CDR3 region: CASSLSSLAASYNEQFF. The CDR3, as DNA: TGTGCCAGCAGTTTATCCTCTCTAGCGGCCTCTTACAATGAGCAGTTCTTC.

This rearrangement joins TRBV7-9 to TRBJ2-1, with TRBD2 identical over 13 bases. The CDR3 totals 15 residues. V lost 6 bases to trimming and J lost 10 bases; unmatched junction nucleotides: 9. Germline values: CDR1 SEHNR, CDR2 FQNEAQ (reference sequence). The CDR3 loop is CASRETSGGPYEQFF. The DNA of the CDR3 is TGTGCCAGCAGGGAGACTAGCGGGGGGCCTTACGAGCAGTTCTTC.

This clonotype came up many times. The chain employs TRBV6-5 and TRBJ2-7; TRBD2 aligns across 9 bases. In germline, CDR1 is MNHEY, CDR2 SVGAGI. After removal of 0 bases from V and 5 bases from J, the junction contained 2 bases not matched to a gene. The CDR3 runs 14 residues. Here the CDR3 DNA reads TGTGCCAGCAGTTACTCGATAGCGGGGGACGAGCAGTACTTC. As protein: CASSYSIAGDEQYF.

Note on this clonotype: A much more abundant neighbour one base away suggests this may be a read error. The CDR3 DNA follows: TGTGCCAGCAGTCCACAGGTCTCTGGAAACACCATATATTTT. This sequence encodes CASSPQVSGNTIYF. J is TRBJ1-3 and V is TRBV7-6; maybe TRBD1 (5 bases). Germline assignment: CDR1 SGHVS and CDR2 FNYEAQ. Trimming shortened V by 6 bases and J by 0 bases, and 9 bases separated the two germline ends. The CDR3 is made up of 14 amino acids.

This clonotype was counted only a few times. The chain joins TRBV4-1 to TRBJ2-1; D remains unclear. Trimming shortened V by 0 bases and J by 0 bases, and 12 bases separated the two germline ends. The CDR3 is 17 residues long. Germline V gene sequence: CDR1 MGHRA, CDR2 YSYEKL. Here the CDR3 reads CASSQDMQKGSYNEQFF. DNA for the CDR3: TGCGCCAGCAGCCAAGATATGCAGAAGGGCTCCTACAATGAGCAGTTCTTC.

This clonotype came up many times. V usage is TRBV5-1 and J usage is TRBJ2-7; TRBD2 agrees at 9 bases. Germline-derived CDR1 and CDR2 are SGHRS and YFSETQ. The CDR3 contains 17 residues. V dropped 0 bases and J dropped 5; count of bases not matched to a gene: 12. This chain's CDR3 is CASSLGMKRGAIHEQYF. DNA for the CDR3: TGCGCCAGCAGCTTGGGAATGAAGCGGGGGGCCATTCACGAGCAGTACTTC.

This clonotype was seen a handful of times. V usage is TRBV11-2 and J usage is TRBJ1-1; weak D call: TRBD1 (5 bases). Germline loops: CDR1 SGHAT, CDR2 FQNNGV. The ends were cut back, 6 bases at V and 0 bases at J, with 14 bases in the middle. This CDR3 contains 15 residues. CDR3 sequence: CASSWGDRMNTEAFF. The CDR3 DNA follows: TGTGCCAGCAGTTGGGGGGACCGGATGAACACTGAAGCTTTCTTT.

The table lists this clonotype with a few counts. The J gene is TRBJ1-2, the V gene TRBV4-3; D is unresolved. Germline V gene sequence: CDR1 LGHNA, CDR2 YSLEER. Trimming stripped 0 bases from V and 4 bases from J, with 18 bases between. The CDR3 is 17 amino acids. The CDR3 reads CASSQDLRPEVTYGYTF. As DNA, the CDR3 is TGCGCCAGCAGCCAAGATCTCAGGCCAGAAGTCACCTATGGCTACACCTTC.

This clonotype was picked up many times. This chain links TRBV7-8 with TRBJ2-3; D is unresolved. The germline V gene has CDR1 SGHVS and CDR2 FQNEAQ. V lost 5 bases and J 3 bases, leaving 9 bases between the germline ends. There are 13 residues in the CDR3. The DNA of the CDR3 is TGTGCCAGCAGCCCCCGAGTTACAGATACGCAGTATTTT. It translates to CASSPRVTDTQYF.

The chain is built from TRBV7-3 and TRBJ2-2; D gene uncertain. V was trimmed by 5 bases and J by 8 bases, leaving 9 bases between them. This CDR3 comprises 12 residues. CDR1 is SGHTA and CDR2 is FQGTGA in the germline V gene. Here the CDR3 DNA reads TGTGCCAGCAGCGTCCCTGGGGGGGAGCTGTTTTTT. Its protein is CASSVPGGELFF.

This clonotype was seen at least ten times. The chain employs TRBV20-1 and TRBJ2-4; TRBD2 aligns across 8 bases. Trimming at V came to 7 bases and at J to 3 bases, leaving 8 bases not matched to a gene. Germline CDR1 and CDR2: DFQATT and SNEGSKA (reference sequence). The CDR3 extends over 14 amino acids. The DNA of the CDR3 is TGCAGTGTTAGCGGGATGTTCGTCAAAAACATTCAGTACTTC. This translates into CSVSGMFVKNIQYF.

This clonotype has at least ten counts. The rearrangement uses TRBV12-3 or TRBV12-4 and TRBJ2-5; 10 bases align to TRBD2. With V trimmed by 3 bases and J by 5 bases, 6 bases remained unmatched. The CDR3 extends over 15 amino acids. The CDR3 protein is CASSFSAGGTETQYF. The CDR3 DNA sequence: TGTGCCAGCAGTTTTTCAGCGGGGGGGACGGAGACCCAGTACTTC.

A note on this clonotype: Given a much more abundant clone one base away, this may be a read error. This rearrangement joins TRBV10-3 to TRBJ2-1, with 12 positions matching TRBD2. Germline V gene lookup returns CDR1 ENHRY and CDR2 SYGVKD. The CDR3 totals 18 residues. Unmatched junction bases numbered 7, after V lost 4 bases and J lost 0 bases. CDR3 coding DNA: TGTGCCATCAGTGTGACTAGCGGGAGCCTCTTCTCCTACAATGAGCAGTTCTTC. Its protein is CAISVTSGSLFSYNEQFF.

This clonotype was counted at least ten times. This chain joins TRBV24-1 and TRBJ2-3; no definite D call. The V gene lost 12 bases and the J gene lost 4 bases, with 22 bases spanning the gap. From germline, CDR1 is KGHDR and CDR2 SFDVKD. This CDR3 spans 15 amino acids. CDR3 sequence reads: CAPPQLARRPDTQYF. The CDR3 DNA reads TGTGCCCCCCCCCAACTCGCTAGGAGACCAGATACGCAGTATTTT.

This clonotype was picked up many times. The J gene is TRBJ1-5, the V gene TRBV6-2 or TRBV6-3; D gene ambiguous. The CDR3 length is 15 residues. The germline gives CDR1 MNHEY, CDR2 SVGEGT. Between the trimmed V and J ends, which lost 1 base and 6 bases, there was a span of 13 bases. The CDR3 sequence is CASSYFGMGIQPQHF. As DNA, the CDR3 is TGTGCCAGCAGTTACTTCGGAATGGGGATTCAGCCCCAGCATTTT.

This clonotype was counted only a few times. V usage is TRBV28 and J usage is TRBJ1-1; D not resolved. This CDR3 has 14 residues. V lost 2 bases, J lost 5 bases, and 12 bases lay in between. CDR1 is MDHEN and CDR2 is SYDVKM in the germline V gene. DNA for the CDR3: TGTGCCAGCAGTTTAGGCCAGTCGGTAACTGAAGCTTTCTTT. Its protein product is CASSLGQSVTEAFF.

This clonotype has a handful of counts. V is TRBV21-1 and J is TRBJ2-1; TRBD1, the table's D call, lacks a check against the DNA. TRBV21-1 has pseudogene status. This CDR3 has 15 residues. CDR3 sequence reads: CASSGPSSSYNEQFF. The CDR3 DNA follows: TGTGCCAGCAGCGGTCCCAGCAGCTCCTACAATGAGCAGTTCTTC.